These T cell receptor beta chains were read from a single sample in a study of blood T cell repertoires in COVID-19. Sequencing used immunoSEQ multiplex PCR; TCRdb keeps in-frame clones, though not all of them. This sample has about 290,000 clones, with around four fifths found just once. Sequencing was done on a sample of peripheral blood. The receptors were sampled from a woman aged 50 to 60 with active or convalescent COVID-19. The CDR3 runs from the conserved cysteine through the conserved F or W. Each record gives: CDR3 DNA, CDR3 protein, V gene, D gene, J gene. D genes are given only for firm matches.

TGTGCCAGCAGGCCCGGACAGCCCAATCAGCCCCAGCATTTT CASRPGQPNQPQHF TRBV6-5 - TRBJ1-5
TGTGCCAGTAGTAGAGCCCCGCCAGGTTATGGCTACACCTTC CASSRAPPGYGYTF TRBV19 - TRBJ1-2
TGTGCCAGCACGTCCACCTATAGCAATCAGCCCCAGCATTTT CASTSTYSNQPQHF TRBV2 - TRBJ1-5
TGTGCCAGCAGTGAAGCTCCCGACGAGCAGTACTTC CASSEAPDEQYF TRBV2 - TRBJ2-7
TGTGCCAGCTCACAATCCCGTGTGGGAGGTGAATCACCCCTCCACTTT CASSQSRVGGESPLHF TRBV18 - TRBJ1-6
TGTGCCAGCAGTTTACGGGTCGGTGAAGCTTTCTTT CASSLRVGEAFF TRBV28 - TRBJ1-1
TGTGCCAGCAGTTTAGGGCAGAACACTGAAGCTTTCTTT CASSLGQNTEAFF TRBV27 - TRBJ1-1
TGCGCCAGCAGCCCCTGGACAGTCAACGAGGATGGCTACACCTTC CASSPWTVNEDGYTF TRBV5-1 - TRBJ1-2
TGTGCCAGCAGTTTATCGGGACAGGGAAAGACCCAGTACTTC CASSLSGQGKTQYF TRBV27 TRBD1 TRBJ2-5
TGTGCCAGCAGTGCATGGGACAGGTTTGCCTATGGCTACACCTTC CASSAWDRFAYGYTF TRBV28 TRBD1 TRBJ1-2
TGTGCCAGCAGCCCTCGAAGACTAGTGGGCTACGAGCAGTACTTC CASSPRRLVGYEQYF TRBV11-2 - TRBJ2-7
TGTGCCAGTGACCTTGGGGACCTTGGGAGGGAGACCCAGTACTTC CASDLGDLGRETQYF TRBV11-2 - TRBJ2-5
TGTGCCAGCAGCCGACTACTCGGGGGTGGAAACACCATATATTTT CASSRLLGGGNTIYF TRBV5-6 - TRBJ1-3
TGTGCCAGCAGCTCGTCGGACAGGGCTATCTATGGCTACACCTTC CASSSSDRAIYGYTF TRBV27 TRBD1 TRBJ1-2
TGTGCCAGCAGTTACAGATCTAACTCCTACGAGCAGTACTTC CASSYRSNSYEQYF TRBV6-5 - TRBJ2-7
TGCAGCGTTGCCAGGGGGAGTGAAAAACTGTTTTTT CSVARGSEKLFF TRBV29-1 TRBD1 TRBJ1-4
TGTGCCACTACGCGCGGGACGGCAAATTCACCCCTCCACTTT CATTRGTANSPLHF TRBV5-6 - TRBJ1-6
TGTGCCAGCAGTTACTCTGGGCCCTATGGCTACACCTTC CASSYSGPYGYTF TRBV6-2/TRBV6-3 - TRBJ1-2
TGCAGCGCTCGGACAGGGCCCAACACTGAAGCTTTCTTT CSARTGPNTEAFF TRBV29-1 TRBD1 TRBJ1-1
TGTGCCAGCAGCGTAGGCGGGAGGTGGCAGAATGAGCAGTTCTTC CASSVGGRWQNEQFF TRBV9 TRBD2 TRBJ2-1
TGTGCCAGCAGCTTTGGGGCGGAGAATTCACCCCTCCACTTT CASSFGAENSPLHF TRBV7-9 - TRBJ1-6
TGTGCCAGTAAACCGGGACAGGGAATGAGCAATCAGCCCCAGCATTTT CASKPGQGMSNQPQHF TRBV19 TRBD1 TRBJ1-5
TGCGCCAGCACACAGGGGGCGGACACTGAAGCTTTCTTT CASTQGADTEAFF TRBV5-1 TRBD1 TRBJ1-1
TGTGCCAGCAGCCTAGGCCTGTACCAGTCGAACTATGGCTACACCTTC CASSLGLYQSNYGYTF TRBV7-9 - TRBJ1-2
TGTGCCAGCAGCCGGACAGGGGGGGATAGCAATCAGCCCCAGCATTTT CASSRTGGDSNQPQHF TRBV7-9 TRBD1 TRBJ1-5
TGCGCCAGCAGCCTCATGGACCCGGGAGAAAAACTGTTTTTT CASSLMDPGEKLFF TRBV4-1 - TRBJ1-4
TGTGCCAGCAGTTTGGGGCTAGTTCTTCGGAATGAGCAGTTCTTC CASSLGLVLRNEQFF TRBV27 - TRBJ2-1
TGTGATAAAGGGGAAAAGGGCTGGTATAATTCACCCCTCCACTTT CDKGEKGWYNSPLHF TRBV6-5 - TRBJ1-6
TGTGCCAGCAGCTTAGCTAATTGGTTTAAACGACTAGCGGGAGTTCCAAACATTCAGTACTTC CASSLANWFKRLAGVPNIQYF TRBV7-8 TRBD2 TRBJ2-4
TGTGCCAGCAGCTTCACTAGCGGAAACCAAGAGACCCAGTACTTC CASSFTSGNQETQYF TRBV7-2 TRBD2 TRBJ2-5
TGTGCCAGCAGTGGGGCCAGAACAGATACGCAGTATTTT CASSGARTDTQYF TRBV2 - TRBJ2-3
TGCGCCAGCCTCTTCGGGAGCGGGAGCTACAATGAGCAGTTCTTC CASLFGSGSYNEQFF TRBV5-1 TRBD2 TRBJ2-1
TGTGCCAGTAGTGTAGGACAGGGGGGAGAGACCCAGTACTTC CASSVGQGGETQYF TRBV19 TRBD1 TRBJ2-5
TGCAGCGTCGTAGCAGGGGAGACCCAGTACTTC CSVVAGETQYF TRBV29-1 - TRBJ2-5
TGCAGCGTTGAAGGGACAGACTCCTACAATGAGCAGTTCTTC CSVEGTDSYNEQFF TRBV29-1 - TRBJ2-1
TGTGCCAGCAGTCTGGGAGGGGCTAGTCAGCCCCAGCATTTT CASSLGGASQPQHF TRBV28 - TRBJ1-5
TGTGCCAGCAGCTTAGGCCAGCGGGAGGGGGAGACCCAGTACTTC CASSLGQREGETQYF TRBV11-3 TRBD2 TRBJ2-5
TGTGCCAGCAGTTTAGCGGGAGTAGGAGAGACCCAGTACTTC CASSLAGVGETQYF TRBV6-5 TRBD2 TRBJ2-5
TGTGCCAGTAAGAGACTAGTTTCGGCAGATACGCAGTATTTT CASKRLVSADTQYF TRBV19 - TRBJ2-3
TGTGCCAGCTCAGTGACCGGGACAGGGGGCTCTGAAGCTTTCTTT CASSVTGTGGSEAFF TRBV18 TRBD1 TRBJ1-1
TGTGCCAGCAGCTCGACACTTAGCAATCAGCCCCAGCATTTT CASSSTLSNQPQHF TRBV28 - TRBJ1-5
TGTGCCAGCAGTGATTTACTCTACGAGCAGTACTTC CASSDLLYEQYF TRBV2 - TRBJ2-7
TGTGCCACCAGCAGGGGACAGCGGAGAAACACCGGGGAGCTGTTTTTT CATSRGQRRNTGELFF TRBV15 TRBD1 TRBJ2-2
TGTGCCAGCAGGATAACTAGCGACAACACAGGTACGCAGTATTTT CASRITSDNTGTQYF TRBV6-5 TRBD2 TRBJ2-3
TGTGCCAGCAGCTTAGTATCGACAGGGGGCCGGAACACTGAAGCTTTCTTT CASSLVSTGGRNTEAFF TRBV7-2 TRBD1 TRBJ1-1
TGTGCCAGCAGCCAGGGACAGGGGAACTACGAGCAGTACTTC CASSQGQGNYEQYF TRBV5-5 TRBD1 TRBJ2-7
TGTGCCTGGACTGTAGGGGGCGCGGTTGGTGGCTACACCTTC CAWTVGGAVGGYTF TRBV30 TRBD1 TRBJ1-2
TGTGCCAGCAGTGAATGGGACAGCGGCTACAATGAGCAGTTCTTC CASSEWDSGYNEQFF TRBV6-1 TRBD1 TRBJ2-1
TGTGCCAGCAGTCCCCGTACCGCGGGCGCTGAAGCTTTCTTT CASSPRTAGAEAFF TRBV27 - TRBJ1-1
TGTGCCAGCAGCTTAGAAAGCAGAGGCCTCCCCTACGAGCAGTACTTC CASSLESRGLPYEQYF TRBV13 - TRBJ2-7
TGTGCCACTAATCTGGGAGGGTCGGGAAATCAGCCCCAGCATTTT CATNLGGSGNQPQHF TRBV6-5 - TRBJ1-5